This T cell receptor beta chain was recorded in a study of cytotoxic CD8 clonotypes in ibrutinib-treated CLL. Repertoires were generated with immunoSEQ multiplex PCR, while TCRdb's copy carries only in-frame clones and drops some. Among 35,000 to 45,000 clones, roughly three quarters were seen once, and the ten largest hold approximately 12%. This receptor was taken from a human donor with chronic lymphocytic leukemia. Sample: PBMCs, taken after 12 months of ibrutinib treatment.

CDR3 nucleotides: TGTGCCAGCAGCTTAAACGCGGTGGGGCGCGCGCCCACTGAAGCTTTCTTT. It specifies CASSLNAVGRAPTEAFF. The chain links TRBV7-2 to TRBJ1-1; tentative D call: TRBD1 (5 bases). The CDR3 sequence is 17 residues long. In germline, CDR1 is SGHTA, CDR2 FQGNSA. V gave up 2 bases and J gave up 4 bases, with 20 bases separating them.